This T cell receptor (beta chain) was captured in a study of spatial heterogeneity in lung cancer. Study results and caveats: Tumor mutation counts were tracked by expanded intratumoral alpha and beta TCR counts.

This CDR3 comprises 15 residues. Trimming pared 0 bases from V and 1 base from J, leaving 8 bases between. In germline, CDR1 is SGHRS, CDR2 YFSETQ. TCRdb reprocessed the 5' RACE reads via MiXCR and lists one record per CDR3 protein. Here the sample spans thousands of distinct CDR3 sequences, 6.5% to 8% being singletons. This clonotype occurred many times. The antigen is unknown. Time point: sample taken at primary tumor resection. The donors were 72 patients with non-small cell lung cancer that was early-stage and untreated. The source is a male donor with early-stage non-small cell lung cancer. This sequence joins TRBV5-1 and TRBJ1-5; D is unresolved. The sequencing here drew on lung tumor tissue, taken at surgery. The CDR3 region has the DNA TGCGCCAGCAGCTTGGGGCCATCAAGCAATCAGCCCCAGCATTTT. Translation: CASSLGPSSNQPQHF.